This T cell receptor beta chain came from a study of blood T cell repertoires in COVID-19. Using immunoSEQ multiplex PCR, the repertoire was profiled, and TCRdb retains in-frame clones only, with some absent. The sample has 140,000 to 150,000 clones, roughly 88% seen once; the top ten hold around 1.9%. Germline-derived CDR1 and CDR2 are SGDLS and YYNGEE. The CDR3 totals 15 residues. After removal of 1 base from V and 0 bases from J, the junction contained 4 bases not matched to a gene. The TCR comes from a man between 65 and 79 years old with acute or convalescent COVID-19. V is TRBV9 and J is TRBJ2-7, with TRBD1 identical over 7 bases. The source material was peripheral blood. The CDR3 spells CASSVQGGSSYEQYF. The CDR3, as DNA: TGTGCCAGCAGCGTACAAGGGGGCAGCTCCTACGAGCAGTACTTC.